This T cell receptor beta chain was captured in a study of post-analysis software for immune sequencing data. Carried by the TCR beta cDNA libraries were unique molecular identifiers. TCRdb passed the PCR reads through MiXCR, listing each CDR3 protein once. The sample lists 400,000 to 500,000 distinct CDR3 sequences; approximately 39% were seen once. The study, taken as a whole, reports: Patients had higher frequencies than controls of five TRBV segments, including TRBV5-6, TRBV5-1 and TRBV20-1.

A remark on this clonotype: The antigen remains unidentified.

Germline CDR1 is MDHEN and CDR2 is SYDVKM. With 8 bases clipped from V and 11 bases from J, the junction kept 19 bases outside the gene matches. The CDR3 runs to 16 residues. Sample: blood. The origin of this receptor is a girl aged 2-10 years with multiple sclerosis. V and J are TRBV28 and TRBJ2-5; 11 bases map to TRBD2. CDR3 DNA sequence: TGTGCCAGCGAGGCCGGGACTAGCGGACCCTACAATGAGCAGTACTTC. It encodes CASEAGTSGPYNEQYF.